This is a list of T cell receptor beta chains from one sample in a study of blood T cell repertoires in COVID-19. TCRdb keeps only in-frame clones here, not all; method: immunoSEQ multiplex PCR. The sample has 110,000 or so clones, over 80% seen once. Specimen: peripheral blood. These receptors all stem from a woman aged 45-65 years with acute or convalescent COVID-19. Each CDR3 is given with its conserved first and last residue. Each record gives: clone size, D gene, V gene, J gene, CDR3 DNA, CDR3 protein. The D gene is left open where the match is weak. Clone size is given for some rows only: seen once, a few or many times, or a class if the clone is expanded.

clone_size: -
d_call: -
v_call: TRBV24-1
j_call: TRBJ1-4
cdr3_nt: TGTGCCACCAGTGATCCTGACATAACTAATGAAAAACTGTTTTTT
cdr3_aa: CATSDPDITNEKLFF

clone_size: -
d_call: TRBD2
v_call: TRBV5-1
j_call: TRBJ2-5
cdr3_nt: TGCGCCAGCAGCTTGGAGCGGGGTGGGGAGACCCAGTACTTC
cdr3_aa: CASSLERGGETQYF

clone_size: once
d_call: -
v_call: TRBV10-1
j_call: TRBJ1-4
cdr3_nt: TGCGCCAGCAGTGATATGAGGGAGGGTGAAAAACTGTTTTTT
cdr3_aa: CASSDMREGEKLFF

clone_size: -
d_call: -
v_call: TRBV28
j_call: TRBJ1-5
cdr3_nt: TGTGCCAGCAGTTTCAGGCGGGAGCCCCAGCATTTT
cdr3_aa: CASSFRREPQHF

clone_size: few
d_call: -
v_call: TRBV7-2
j_call: TRBJ2-5
cdr3_nt: TGTGCCAGCAGCTTAGTGGGGCGAGAGACCCAGTACTTC
cdr3_aa: CASSLVGRETQYF

clone_size: -
d_call: -
v_call: TRBV5-6
j_call: TRBJ2-7
cdr3_nt: TGTGCCAGCAGCTTGGGAGGTGCCATATCCTACGAGCAGTACTTC
cdr3_aa: CASSLGGAISYEQYF

clone_size: few
d_call: -
v_call: TRBV19
j_call: TRBJ2-1
cdr3_nt: TGTGCCAGTAGTATTCGCCCGAGCTACAATGAGCAGTTCTTC
cdr3_aa: CASSIRPSYNEQFF

clone_size: -
d_call: -
v_call: TRBV24-1
j_call: TRBJ2-1
cdr3_nt: TGTGCCACCAGTGCGGCCCGGGGGAAGGGGTACAATGAGCAGTTCTTC
cdr3_aa: CATSAARGKGYNEQFF

clone_size: -
d_call: -
v_call: TRBV5-4
j_call: TRBJ2-7
cdr3_nt: TGTGCCAGCAGCTTGGGTAACTACGAGCAGTACTTC
cdr3_aa: CASSLGNYEQYF

clone_size: -
d_call: TRBD2
v_call: TRBV29-1
j_call: TRBJ2-7
cdr3_nt: TGCAGCGTTAGGGGGCTAGCGGGGGGACTGAGCTCCTACGAGCAGTACTTC
cdr3_aa: CSVRGLAGGLSSYEQYF

clone_size: -
d_call: -
v_call: TRBV15
j_call: TRBJ1-5
cdr3_nt: TGTGCCACCAGCAGGGAACAGGGAACCCAGCCCCAGCATTTT
cdr3_aa: CATSREQGTQPQHF

clone_size: -
d_call: -
v_call: TRBV18
j_call: TRBJ1-2
cdr3_nt: TGTGCCAGCTCACTAGGGGATGGCTACACCTTC
cdr3_aa: CASSLGDGYTF

clone_size: few
d_call: -
v_call: TRBV28
j_call: TRBJ1-3
cdr3_nt: TGTGCCAGCAGTAGGATCAGGTTGGGTGGAAACACCATATATTTT
cdr3_aa: CASSRIRLGGNTIYF

clone_size: -
d_call: -
v_call: TRBV5-8
j_call: TRBJ2-7
cdr3_nt: TGTGCCAGCGCCACCATTCAGGCCTACGAGCAGTACTTC
cdr3_aa: CASATIQAYEQYF

clone_size: -
d_call: -
v_call: TRBV12-3/TRBV12-4
j_call: TRBJ2-5
cdr3_nt: TGTGCCAGCAGTTTAAGGGGGCAAGAGACCCAGTACTTC
cdr3_aa: CASSLRGQETQYF

clone_size: -
d_call: -
v_call: TRBV12-3/TRBV12-4
j_call: TRBJ1-5
cdr3_nt: TGTGCCAGCAGCACAGAGAATTATCAGCCCCAGCATTTT
cdr3_aa: CASSTENYQPQHF

clone_size: -
d_call: TRBD1
v_call: TRBV4-1
j_call: TRBJ1-2
cdr3_nt: TGCGCCAGCAGCCATGTTACAGGGGGCGGGGGCTACACCTTC
cdr3_aa: CASSHVTGGGGYTF

clone_size: -
d_call: TRBD1
v_call: TRBV18
j_call: TRBJ2-7
cdr3_nt: TGTGCCAGCTCACCACCGCGGGGACAGGGGGCTCACGAGCAGTACTTC
cdr3_aa: CASSPPRGQGAHEQYF

clone_size: -
d_call: -
v_call: TRBV6-1
j_call: TRBJ1-3
cdr3_nt: TGTGCCAGCAGCGAAAAATCGGTCCTGCACTCTGGAAACACCATATATTTT
cdr3_aa: CASSEKSVLHSGNTIYF

clone_size: -
d_call: TRBD2
v_call: TRBV19
j_call: TRBJ2-2
cdr3_nt: TGTGCCAGTAGTATACCCCGGGAGGACACCGGGGAGCTGTTTTTT
cdr3_aa: CASSIPREDTGELFF

clone_size: few
d_call: TRBD1
v_call: TRBV7-2
j_call: TRBJ2-7
cdr3_nt: TGTGCCAGCAGCTTAGTAGGGGGACAGACCTACGAGCAGTACTTC
cdr3_aa: CASSLVGGQTYEQYF

clone_size: -
d_call: -
v_call: TRBV11-2
j_call: TRBJ1-1
cdr3_nt: TGTGCCAGCAGCCTAATATCCCCACGTTGGACTGAAGCTTTCTTT
cdr3_aa: CASSLISPRWTEAFF

clone_size: -
d_call: TRBD1
v_call: TRBV3-1/TRBV3-2
j_call: TRBJ2-5
cdr3_nt: TGTGCCAGCAGCCAGGGACAGGGGGCTGGGACCCAGTACTTC
cdr3_aa: CASSQGQGAGTQYF

clone_size: -
d_call: TRBD2
v_call: TRBV12-3/TRBV12-4
j_call: TRBJ2-1
cdr3_nt: TGTGCCAGCAGTTTGGCGGGAGTAAATGAGCAGTTCTTC
cdr3_aa: CASSLAGVNEQFF

clone_size: once
d_call: -
v_call: TRBV14
j_call: TRBJ1-2
cdr3_nt: TGTGCCAGCAGCCCTCCAGGGCTACCATATGGCTACACCTTC
cdr3_aa: CASSPPGLPYGYTF

clone_size: -
d_call: TRBD1
v_call: TRBV5-6
j_call: TRBJ1-2
cdr3_nt: TGTGCCAGCAGCTTACTTGGAGTCGGACAGGGACGTGGCTACACCTTC
cdr3_aa: CASSLLGVGQGRGYTF

clone_size: -
d_call: TRBD1
v_call: TRBV6-5
j_call: TRBJ2-7
cdr3_nt: TGTGCCAGCAGTAAATACCCAGGACAGGGTTACGAGCAGTACTTC
cdr3_aa: CASSKYPGQGYEQYF

clone_size: -
d_call: TRBD1
v_call: TRBV11-2
j_call: TRBJ2-7
cdr3_nt: TGTGCCAGCAGCTTAGACAGGGGGCGCGAGCAGTACTTC
cdr3_aa: CASSLDRGREQYF

clone_size: -
d_call: -
v_call: TRBV28
j_call: TRBJ2-7
cdr3_nt: TGTGCCAGCAGTTTAGTGGGGAGCGAGCAGTACTTC
cdr3_aa: CASSLVGSEQYF

clone_size: -
d_call: -
v_call: TRBV7-7
j_call: TRBJ2-5
cdr3_nt: TGTGCTAGCAGCTTATTGGGCCTACGGGAGACCCAGTACTTC
cdr3_aa: CASSLLGLRETQYF

clone_size: -
d_call: -
v_call: TRBV7-9
j_call: TRBJ2-7
cdr3_nt: TGTGCCAGCAGCTTAGGGGGCGACACCTACGTAGAGCAGTACTTC
cdr3_aa: CASSLGGDTYVEQYF

clone_size: -
d_call: TRBD1
v_call: TRBV30
j_call: TRBJ1-3
cdr3_nt: TGTGCCTGGAGTCAGGGGGTAGCACTTGGAAACACCATATATTTT
cdr3_aa: CAWSQGVALGNTIYF

clone_size: -
d_call: -
v_call: TRBV19
j_call: TRBJ1-3
cdr3_nt: TGTGCCAGTAGTAACCGACCTGGAACTACGGCCGGAAACACCATATATTTT
cdr3_aa: CASSNRPGTTAGNTIYF

clone_size: once
d_call: -
v_call: TRBV30
j_call: TRBJ2-1
cdr3_nt: TGTGCCTGGAGTGGGGGGACTCACGGCCATGAGCAGTTCTTC
cdr3_aa: CAWSGGTHGHEQFF

clone_size: once
d_call: -
v_call: TRBV7-2
j_call: TRBJ2-4
cdr3_nt: TGTGCCAGCAGCCTTGGGGCCATTCAGTACTTC
cdr3_aa: CASSLGAIQYF

clone_size: -
d_call: TRBD1
v_call: TRBV2
j_call: TRBJ1-5
cdr3_nt: TGTGCCAGCAGACGGGGACAGGGGATCAATCAGCCCCAGCATTTT
cdr3_aa: CASRRGQGINQPQHF

clone_size: few
d_call: -
v_call: TRBV5-6
j_call: TRBJ2-2
cdr3_nt: TGTGCCAGCAGCTTGGGACTCGCCACCGGGGAGCTGTTTTTT
cdr3_aa: CASSLGLATGELFF

clone_size: -
d_call: -
v_call: TRBV18
j_call: TRBJ1-1
cdr3_nt: TGTGCCAGCTCACCACCTGGGCCGACAGCGGCTTTCTTT
cdr3_aa: CASSPPGPTAAFF

clone_size: -
d_call: TRBD2
v_call: TRBV28
j_call: TRBJ2-1
cdr3_nt: TGTGCCAGCAGTCCCTGGGGACAGGCCGGGACTAGCGGGAGGGTTAGTTACAATGAGCAGTTCTTC
cdr3_aa: CASSPWGQAGTSGRVSYNEQFF

clone_size: -
d_call: TRBD1
v_call: TRBV10-1
j_call: TRBJ2-7
cdr3_nt: TGCGCCAGCAGTGAGGGGACAGGGAACGAGCAGTACTTC
cdr3_aa: CASSEGTGNEQYF

clone_size: -
d_call: -
v_call: TRBV14
j_call: TRBJ1-6
cdr3_nt: TGTGCCAGCAGCCTTCAAGCGGGCGGGCTCCACTTT
cdr3_aa: CASSLQAGGLHF

clone_size: once
d_call: TRBD1
v_call: TRBV5-4
j_call: TRBJ1-3
cdr3_nt: TGTGCCAGCTCATCCGGGACAGGGGGCTTCGGAAACACCATATATTTT
cdr3_aa: CASSSGTGGFGNTIYF

clone_size: -
d_call: -
v_call: TRBV6-1
j_call: TRBJ2-2
cdr3_nt: TGTGCCAGCAGTGAGGGCTTTGGTTGGGCCGGGGAGCTGTTTTTT
cdr3_aa: CASSEGFGWAGELFF

clone_size: -
d_call: -
v_call: TRBV2
j_call: TRBJ1-5
cdr3_nt: TGTGCCAGCAGGGGAGGGCTTGGTCTTAGCAATCAGCCCCAGCATTTT
cdr3_aa: CASRGGLGLSNQPQHF

clone_size: -
d_call: TRBD2
v_call: TRBV12-3/TRBV12-4
j_call: TRBJ2-2
cdr3_nt: TGTGCTGCGGGGGTAAACACCGGGGAGCTGTTTTTT
cdr3_aa: CAAGVNTGELFF

clone_size: once
d_call: -
v_call: TRBV28
j_call: TRBJ1-4
cdr3_nt: TGTGCCAGCAGTAGACGGACAGACCCGAGGGAAAAACTGTTTTTT
cdr3_aa: CASSRRTDPREKLFF

clone_size: -
d_call: -
v_call: TRBV10-3
j_call: TRBJ1-1
cdr3_nt: TGTGCCAGCTTTGGGGCTAGGGACACTGAAGCTTTCTTT
cdr3_aa: CASFGARDTEAFF

clone_size: -
d_call: -
v_call: TRBV11-2
j_call: TRBJ1-2
cdr3_nt: TGTGCCAGCAGCTTAGTTCACAGGAGCTCTTCTAGTGGCTACACCTTC
cdr3_aa: CASSLVHRSSSSGYTF

clone_size: -
d_call: TRBD1
v_call: TRBV19
j_call: TRBJ1-4
cdr3_nt: TGTGCCAGTACCCCGACAGGGGGCCAAGAAAAACTGTTTTTT
cdr3_aa: CASTPTGGQEKLFF

clone_size: -
d_call: -
v_call: TRBV4-1
j_call: TRBJ2-2
cdr3_nt: TGCGCCAGCAGCTCGCGGGCATCGGCGAGCACCGGGGAGCTGTTTTTT
cdr3_aa: CASSSRASASTGELFF

clone_size: once
d_call: -
v_call: TRBV30
j_call: TRBJ1-2
cdr3_nt: TGTGCCTGGAGTACAGTACGCTATGGCTACACCTTC
cdr3_aa: CAWSTVRYGYTF

clone_size: -
d_call: TRBD1
v_call: TRBV14
j_call: TRBJ2-6
cdr3_nt: TGTGCCAGCAGCCCCCGGGACAGGGCTGGGGCCAACGTCCTGACTTTC
cdr3_aa: CASSPRDRAGANVLTF

clone_size: -
d_call: -
v_call: TRBV14
j_call: TRBJ1-2
cdr3_nt: TGTGCCAGCAGCCCGGGACTTTCCGGCTATGGCTACACCTTC
cdr3_aa: CASSPGLSGYGYTF

clone_size: -
d_call: -
v_call: TRBV4-1
j_call: TRBJ2-5
cdr3_nt: TGCGCCAGCAGCCAAGTAGGTAGGGGGACCCAGTACTTC
cdr3_aa: CASSQVGRGTQYF